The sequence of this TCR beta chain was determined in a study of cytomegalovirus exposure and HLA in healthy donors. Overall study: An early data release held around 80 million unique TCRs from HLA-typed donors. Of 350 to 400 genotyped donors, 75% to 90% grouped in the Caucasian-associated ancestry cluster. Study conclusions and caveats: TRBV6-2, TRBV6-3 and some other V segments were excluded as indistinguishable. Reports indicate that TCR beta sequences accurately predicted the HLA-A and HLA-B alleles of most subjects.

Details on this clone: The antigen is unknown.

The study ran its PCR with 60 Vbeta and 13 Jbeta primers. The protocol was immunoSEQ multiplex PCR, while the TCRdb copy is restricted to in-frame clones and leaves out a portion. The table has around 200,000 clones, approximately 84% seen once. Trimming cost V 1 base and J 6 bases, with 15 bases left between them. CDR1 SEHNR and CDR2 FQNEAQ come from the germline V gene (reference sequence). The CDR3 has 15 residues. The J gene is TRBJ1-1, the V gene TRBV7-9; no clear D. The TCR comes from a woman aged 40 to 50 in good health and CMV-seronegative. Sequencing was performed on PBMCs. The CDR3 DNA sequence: TGTGCCAGCAGCTTAGGATCAGTTTTCCAGTCTGAAGCTTTCTTT. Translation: CASSLGSVFQSEAFF. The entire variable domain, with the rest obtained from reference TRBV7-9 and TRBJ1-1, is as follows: DTGVSQNPRHKITKRGQNVTFRCDPISEHNRLYWYRQTLGQGPEFLTYFQNEAQLEKSRLLSDRFSAERPKGSFSTLEIQRTEQGDSAMYLCASSLGSVFQSEAFFGQGTRLTVV.